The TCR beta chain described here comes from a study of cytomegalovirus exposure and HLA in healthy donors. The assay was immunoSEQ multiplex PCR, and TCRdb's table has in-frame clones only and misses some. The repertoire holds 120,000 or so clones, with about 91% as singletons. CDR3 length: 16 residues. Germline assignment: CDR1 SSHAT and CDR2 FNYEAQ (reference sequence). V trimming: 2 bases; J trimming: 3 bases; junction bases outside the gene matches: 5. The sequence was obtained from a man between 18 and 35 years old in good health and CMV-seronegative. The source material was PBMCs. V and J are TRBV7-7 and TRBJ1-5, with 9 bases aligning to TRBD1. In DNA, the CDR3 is TGTGCCAGCAGCTTAACCGGGACAGGGAACAATCAGCCCCAGCATTTT. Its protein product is CASSLTGTGNNQPQHF.